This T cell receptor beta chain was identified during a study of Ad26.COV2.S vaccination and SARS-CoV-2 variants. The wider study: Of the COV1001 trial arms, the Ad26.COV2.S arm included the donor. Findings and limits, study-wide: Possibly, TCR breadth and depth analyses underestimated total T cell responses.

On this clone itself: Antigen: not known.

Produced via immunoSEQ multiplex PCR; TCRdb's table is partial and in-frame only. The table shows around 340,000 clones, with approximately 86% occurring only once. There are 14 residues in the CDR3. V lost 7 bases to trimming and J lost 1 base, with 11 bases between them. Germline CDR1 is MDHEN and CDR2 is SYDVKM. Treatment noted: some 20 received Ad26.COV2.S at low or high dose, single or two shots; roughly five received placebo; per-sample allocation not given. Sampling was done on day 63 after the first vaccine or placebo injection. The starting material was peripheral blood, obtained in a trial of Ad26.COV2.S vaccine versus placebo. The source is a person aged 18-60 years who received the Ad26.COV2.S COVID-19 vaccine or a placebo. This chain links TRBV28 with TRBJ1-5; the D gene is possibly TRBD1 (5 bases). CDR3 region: CASIDSRSNQPQHF. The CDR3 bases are TGTGCCAGCATTGACAGCCGCAGCAATCAGCCCCAGCATTTT. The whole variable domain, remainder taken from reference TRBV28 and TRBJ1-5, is DVKVTQSSRYLVKRTGEKVFLECVQDMDHENMFWYRQDPGLGLRLIYFSYDVKMKEKGDIPEGYSVSREKKERFSLILESASTNQTSMYLCASIDSRSNQPQHFGDGTRLSIL.